These 26 T cell receptor beta chains came from one sample sequenced in a study of shared clonotypes between healthy human individuals. Selected positively for CCR7 and CD45RO-negative, naive CD8 cells excluded terminally differentiated effector memory CD45RA+ cells. Measured with immunoSEQ multiplex PCR; TCRdb has only the in-frame clones, and not every one. The sample has about 2.1 million clones; 93% are singletons. Sequencing was done on a sample of naive CD8+ T cells from PBMCs. The receptors were gathered from a man younger than 30 in good health. Some clones in this sample may be carry-over from other donors' samples.

V is TRBV4-1 and J is TRBJ1-3, with a tentative D call TRBD1 (5 bases). From germline, CDR1 is MGHRA and CDR2 YSYEKL. Trimming shortened V by 3 bases and J by 0 bases, and 15 bases separated the two germline ends. The CDR3 consists of 17 residues. CDR3 DNA sequence: TGCGCCAGCAGCCAGGGTTCGACAGTTAACTCTGGAAACACCATATATTTT. It translates to CASSQGSTVNSGNTIYF.

V gene TRBV4-1 combines with J gene TRBJ2-7; 7 bases agree with TRBD1. The CDR3 length is 14 residues. After removal of 5 bases from V and 5 bases from J, the junction contained 9 bases not matched to a gene. Germline V lookup: CDR1 MGHRA, CDR2 YSYEKL. The CDR3, as DNA: TGCGCCAGCAGCTCCCTCGAGGGGGCCCACGAGCAGTACTTC. Translated, it gives CASSSLEGAHEQYF.

The chain joins TRBV28 to TRBJ1-4; D is undetermined. The V gene's germline CDR1 is MDHEN and CDR2 SYDVKM. The CDR3 covers 17 residues. V lost 3 bases to trimming and J lost 10 bases, with 24 bases between them. The CDR3 loop is CASSFPGTYNNGGKLFF. CDR3 sequence (DNA): TGTGCCAGCAGTTTTCCGGGTACCTACAATAACGGTGGAAAACTGTTTTTT.

The chain has TRBV7-2 and TRBJ2-3, with D perhaps TRBD2 (6 bases). CDR3 length equals 16 residues. The germline gives CDR1 SGHTA, CDR2 FQGNSA. V lost 0 bases to trimming and J lost 5 bases, with 15 bases between them. Written as DNA, the CDR3 is TGTGCCAGCAGCTTAGCGGCGGGGCGAAGAGGAGATACGCAGTATTTT. This sequence encodes CASSLAAGRRGDTQYF.

In DNA, the CDR3 is TGTGCCAGCAGGGGACAGGCGTCTGAAGCTTTCTTT. This translates into CASRGQASEAFF. The chain combines TRBV27 with TRBJ1-1, with 8 bases matching TRBD1. Unmatched junction bases numbered 3, after V lost 6 bases and J lost 6 bases. The CDR3 runs 12 residues. Germline V gene lookup returns CDR1 MNHEY and CDR2 SMNVEV (reference sequence).

This chain uses TRBV7-8 with TRBJ1-2, with a tentative D call TRBD1 (5 bases). V shed 5 bases and J shed 8 bases, with 15 bases lying between them. This CDR3 region has 13 residues. Germline CDR1 SGHVS, CDR2 FQNEAQ. DNA of the CDR3: TGTGCCAGCAGCCCCAGGGTGCTGGGCGGCTACACCTTC. Translation: CASSPRVLGGYTF. Drawing the rest from reference TRBV7-8 and TRBJ1-2, the complete variable domain is GAGVSQSPRYKVAKRGQDVALRCDPISGHVSLFWYQQALGQGPEFLTYFQNEAQLDKSGLPSDRFFAERPEGSVSTLKIQRTQQEDSAVYLCASSPRVLGGYTFGSGTRLTVV.

The genes are TRBV2 and TRBJ2-3, with 10 bases identical to TRBD2. J was trimmed by 4 bases and V by 8 bases; bases with no gene match: 6. The CDR3 has 14 amino acids. Germline CDR1 and CDR2: SNHLY and FYNNEI. The chain's CDR3 is CASLSGRASDTQYF. CDR3 nucleotide sequence: TGTGCCAGCTTAAGCGGGAGGGCGTCAGATACGCAGTATTTT.

The chain is built from TRBV7-9 and TRBJ2-1; D remains unclear. The V end lost 1 base, the J end lost 4 bases, and 8 bases lay between the germline ends. The CDR3 spans 14 residues. The germline CDR1 and CDR2 sequences are SEHNR and FQNEAQ (reference sequence). Here the CDR3 DNA reads TGTGCCAGCAGCTTAGAACTGGATTACAATGAGCAGTTCTTC. It encodes CASSLELDYNEQFF.

The chain is built from TRBV27 and TRBJ1-1; D is ambiguous. Germline V gives CDR1 MNHEY, CDR2 SMNVEV (reference sequence). Trimming removed 0 bases at V and 5 bases at J, with 13 bases between. The CDR3 extends over 15 amino acids. The DNA of the CDR3 is TGTGCCAGCAGTTTATCGTCCGTTTTCCGGACTGAAGCTTTCTTT. As protein: CASSLSSVFRTEAFF.

This clone occurred a few times. The chain carries TRBV19 and TRBJ1-1; tentatively, D is TRBD1 (5 bases). CDR3 length: 12 residues. Deletions cut 4 bases from V and 5 bases from J, with 8 bases between. Per germline, CDR1 LNHDA and CDR2 SQIVND (reference sequence). The CDR3 sequence is CASSTSGTEAFF. DNA of the CDR3: TGTGCCAGTAGTACATCAGGGACTGAAGCTTTCTTT.

The chain combines TRBV27 with TRBJ2-7, with no clear D. Trimming took off 5 bases at V and 2 bases at J, with 10 bases between the two ends. CDR1 is MNHEY, CDR2 SMNVEV, per germline (reference sequence). The CDR3 runs to 13 residues. Written as DNA, the CDR3 is TGTGCCAGCAGTGTCTCATACGCCTACGAGCAGTACTTC. The encoded protein is CASSVSYAYEQYF.

This chain uses TRBV7-6 with TRBJ2-1; TRBD2 matches at 8 bases. Trimming cost V 5 bases and J 4 bases; bases outside gene matches: 4. This CDR3 has 14 amino acids. Per the germline V gene, CDR1 is SGHVS and CDR2 is FNYEAQ. CDR3 DNA: TGTGCCAGCAGCCCGTTAGCGGGATACAATGAGCAGTTCTTC. This codes for CASSPLAGYNEQFF.

Comments on this clone: The same CDR3 can be traced to other DNA sequences in this sample. Here the CDR3 reads CASSPWTSGYNEQFF. CDR3 bases: TGTGCCAGCAGCCCGTGGACTAGCGGGTACAATGAGCAGTTCTTC. The J gene is TRBJ2-1, the V gene TRBV11-2; TRBD2 aligns across 11 bases. V lost 5 bases and J lost 4; bases outside the gene matches: 4. There are 15 residues in the CDR3. Germline V gene data show CDR1 as SGHAT and CDR2 as FQNNGV. Combining the CDR3 with reference TRBV11-2 and TRBJ2-1 gives the whole variable domain EAGVAQSPRYKIIEKRQSVAFWCNPISGHATLYWYQQILGQGPKLLIQFQNNGVVDDSQLPKDRFSAERLKGVDSTLKIQPAKLEDSAVYLCASSPWTSGYNEQFFGPGTRLTVL.

The rearrangement joins TRBV7-8 to TRBJ2-5; 13 positions match TRBD2. The DNA matches TRBJ2-7 better at its end, which makes the J call doubtful. The CDR3 loop spans 17 amino acids. The germline CDR1 and CDR2 sequences are SGHVS and FQNEAQ. The CDR3 region is CASSPGGTSGTIREQYF. CDR3 in DNA: TGTGCCAGCAGCCCAGGAGGGACTAGCGGGACCATTCGCGAGCAGTACTTC.

The chain has TRBV9 and TRBJ1-2; a possible D gene is TRBD1 (6 bases). The CDR3 spans 14 residues. Germline CDR1 and CDR2: SGDLS and YYNGEE. The V end lost 3 bases, the J end lost 7 bases, and 16 bases lay between the germline ends. The CDR3 DNA follows: TGTGCCAGCAGCGCAGAGAAGGGGGGAGGTGGCTACACCTTC. Amino acid sequence: CASSAEKGGGGYTF. The variable domain in full, with the rest retrieved from reference TRBV9 and TRBJ1-2, is DSGVTQTPKHLITATGQRVTLRCSPRSGDLSVYWYQQSLDQGLQFLIQYYNGEERAKGNILERFSAQQFPDLHSELNLSSLELGDSALYFCASSAEKGGGGYTFGSGTRLTVV.

V usage is TRBV7-2 and J usage is TRBJ2-3; 7 bases align to TRBD2. This CDR3 is built from 16 residues. V lost 0 bases and J lost 5; bases outside the gene matches: 8. CDR1 is SGHTA and CDR2 is FQGNSA in the germline V gene. The CDR3 spells CASSLAGEGLGDTQYF. The CDR3 DNA reads as TGTGCCAGCAGCTTAGCGGGGGAGGGGCTGGGAGATACGCAGTATTTT.

This chain connects TRBV7-6 to TRBJ1-4; weak D call: TRBD1 (5 bases). The CDR3 is made up of 15 amino acids. From germline, CDR1 is SGHVS and CDR2 FNYEAQ. V lost 0 bases and J 8 bases, leaving 13 bases between the germline ends. Written as DNA, the CDR3 is TGTGCCAGCAGCTTAGCGTCGGGGCCAGCAGAAAAACTGTTTTTT. It encodes CASSLASGPAEKLFF.

As DNA, the CDR3 is TGTGCCAGCTCACCACCGGAAGGGAACCTGGGAAACACCATATATTTT. Residues: CASSPPEGNLGNTIYF. This rearrangement joins TRBV18 to TRBJ1-3; unclear D gene. This CDR3 is built from 16 residues. Trimming took 0 bases from V and 4 from J, leaving 13 bases between them. The germline V gene has CDR1 KGHSH and CDR2 LQKENI.

This chain connects TRBV10-3 to TRBJ2-7; 9 bases agree with TRBD1. With V trimmed by 3 bases and J by 7 bases, 7 bases remained unmatched. Per germline, CDR1 ENHRY and CDR2 SYGVKD. This CDR3 has 14 amino acids. The CDR3 bases are TGTGCCATCAGTGATCGAGACAGGGGGGGAGAGCAGTACTTC. This gives the protein CAISDRDRGGEQYF.

This sequence joins TRBV29-1 and TRBJ2-7, with a tentative D call TRBD1 (6 bases). Germline assignment: CDR1 SQVTM and CDR2 ANQGSEA. Trimming removed 4 bases from V and 3 bases from J, with 19 bases in between. This CDR3 region has 15 residues. CDR3 region: CSVGVFRQELYEQYF. Here the CDR3 DNA reads TGCAGCGTTGGGGTATTTCGACAGGAACTCTACGAGCAGTACTTC.

The chain recombines TRBV5-6 with TRBJ1-1; D gene ambiguous. Germline V gene sequence: CDR1 SGHDT, CDR2 YYEEEE. The CDR3 runs 14 residues. V was pared by 2 bases and J by 6 bases, with 14 bases between. Here the CDR3 DNA reads TGTGCCAGCAGCTTTAGGACGGTCCCCCCTGAAGCTTTCTTT. It encodes CASSFRTVPPEAFF.

The V call is TRBV28, the J call TRBJ1-5; 9 positions match TRBD1. V lost 8 bases and J lost 6; bases outside the gene matches: 11. Germline V gene sequence: CDR1 MDHEN, CDR2 SYDVKM. This CDR3 contains 15 residues. CDR3 residues: CASAMDRGSGQPQHF. In DNA, the CDR3 is TGTGCCAGCGCAATGGACAGGGGATCGGGTCAGCCCCAGCATTTT.

V gene TRBV27 combines with J gene TRBJ1-2; D unresolved. The CDR3 is made up of 16 amino acids. Germline V CDR1 and CDR2: MNHEY, SMNVEV (reference sequence). V was trimmed by 5 bases and J by 8 bases, leaving 24 bases between them. CDR3 residues: CASSPLEEPHRYGYTF. The CDR3 coding sequence is TGTGCCAGCAGTCCTCTTGAGGAGCCCCACCGTTACGGCTACACCTTC.

V usage is TRBV4-1 and J usage is TRBJ2-7; unclear D gene. The CDR3 has 15 residues. V gave up 4 bases and J gave up 0 bases, with 13 bases separating them. CDR1 is MGHRA, CDR2 YSYEKL, per germline. The CDR3 spells CASSLRLTTSYEQYF. The CDR3 DNA follows: TGCGCCAGCAGCCTCCGGCTTACTACCTCCTACGAGCAGTACTTC.

The CDR3 is CSVGGGHEQFF. The DNA of the CDR3 is TGCAGCGTGGGGGGAGGGCATGAGCAGTTCTTC. This chain joins TRBV29-1 and TRBJ2-1, with 7 bases aligning to TRBD2. The CDR3 contains 11 residues. J was trimmed by 8 bases and V by 6 bases; bases with no gene match: 4. The germline V gene has CDR1 SQVTM and CDR2 ANQGSEA.

The chain uses TRBV5-1 and TRBJ1-1; D is ambiguous. Trimming pared 0 bases from V and 1 base from J, leaving 10 bases between. The CDR3 runs 15 residues. CDR1 is SGHRS and CDR2 is YFSETQ in the germline V gene. Here the CDR3 reads CASSLVGNKNTEAFF. DNA for the CDR3: TGCGCCAGCAGCTTGGTTGGGAATAAGAACACTGAAGCTTTCTTT.